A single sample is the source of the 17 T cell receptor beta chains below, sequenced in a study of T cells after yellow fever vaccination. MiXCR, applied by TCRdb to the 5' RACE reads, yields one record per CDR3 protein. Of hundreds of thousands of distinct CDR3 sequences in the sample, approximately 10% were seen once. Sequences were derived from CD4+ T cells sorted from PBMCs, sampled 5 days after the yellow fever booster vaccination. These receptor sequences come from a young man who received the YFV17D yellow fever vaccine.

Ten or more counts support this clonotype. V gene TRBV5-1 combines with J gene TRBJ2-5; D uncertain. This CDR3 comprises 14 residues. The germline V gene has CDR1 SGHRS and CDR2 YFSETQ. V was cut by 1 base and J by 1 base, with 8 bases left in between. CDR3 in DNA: TGCGCCAGCAGCTTGATGGGCAGCCAAGAGACCCAGTACTTC. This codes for CASSLMGSQETQYF.

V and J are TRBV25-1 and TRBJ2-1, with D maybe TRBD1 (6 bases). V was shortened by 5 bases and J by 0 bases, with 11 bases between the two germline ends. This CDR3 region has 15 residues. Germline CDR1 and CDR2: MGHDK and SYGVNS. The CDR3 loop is CASSKIGGSYNEQFF. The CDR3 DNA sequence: TGTGCCAGCAGTAAAATAGGGGGCTCCTACAATGAGCAGTTCTTC.

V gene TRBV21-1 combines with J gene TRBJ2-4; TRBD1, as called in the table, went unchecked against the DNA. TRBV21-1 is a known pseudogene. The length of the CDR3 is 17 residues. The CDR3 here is CASSRQARGNSKVVQYF. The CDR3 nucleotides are TGTGCCAGCAGCAGACAAGCAAGGGGGAATTCCAAAGTGGTTCAGTACTTC.

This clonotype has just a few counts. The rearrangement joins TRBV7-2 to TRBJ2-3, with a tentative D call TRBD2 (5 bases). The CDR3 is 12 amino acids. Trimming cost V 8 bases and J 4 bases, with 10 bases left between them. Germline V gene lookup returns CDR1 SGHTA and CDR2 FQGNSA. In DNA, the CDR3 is TGTGCCAGCGGCGGGTACGCAGATACGCAGTATTTT. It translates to CASGGYADTQYF. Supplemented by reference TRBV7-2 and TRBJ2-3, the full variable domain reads GAGVSQSPSNKVTEKGKDVELRCDPISGHTALYWYRQSLGQGLEFLIYFQGNSAPDKSGLPSDRFSAERTGGSVSTLTIQRTQQEDSAVYLCASGGYADTQYFGPGTRLTVL.

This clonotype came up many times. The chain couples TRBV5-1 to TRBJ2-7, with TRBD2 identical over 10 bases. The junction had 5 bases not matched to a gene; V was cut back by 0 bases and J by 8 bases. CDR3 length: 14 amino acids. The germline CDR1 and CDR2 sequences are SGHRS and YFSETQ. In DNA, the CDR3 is TGCGCCAGCAGCTTGGAATTAGCGGGGGGAAAGCAGTACGTC. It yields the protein CASSLELAGGKQYV.

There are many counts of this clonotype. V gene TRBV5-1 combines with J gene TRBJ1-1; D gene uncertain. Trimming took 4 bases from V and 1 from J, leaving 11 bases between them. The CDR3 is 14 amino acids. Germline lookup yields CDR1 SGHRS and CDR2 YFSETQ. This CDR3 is CASSPLVRNTEAFF. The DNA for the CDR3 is TGCGCCAGCAGCCCCCTAGTACGGAACACTGAAGCTTTCTTT.

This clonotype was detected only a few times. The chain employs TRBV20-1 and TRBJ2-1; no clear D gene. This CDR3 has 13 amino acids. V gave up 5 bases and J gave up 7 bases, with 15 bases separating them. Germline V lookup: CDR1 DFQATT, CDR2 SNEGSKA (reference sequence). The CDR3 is CSALGRVRNEQFF. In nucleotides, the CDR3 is TGCAGTGCTCTCGGGCGAGTACGGAATGAGCAGTTCTTC.

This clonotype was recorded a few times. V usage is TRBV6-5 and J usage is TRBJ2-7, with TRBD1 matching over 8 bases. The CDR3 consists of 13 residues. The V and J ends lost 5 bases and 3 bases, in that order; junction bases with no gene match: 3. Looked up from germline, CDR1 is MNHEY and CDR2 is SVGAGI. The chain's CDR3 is CASSHGQGYEQYV. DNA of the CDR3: TGTGCCAGCAGTCACGGACAGGGCTACGAGCAGTACGTC.

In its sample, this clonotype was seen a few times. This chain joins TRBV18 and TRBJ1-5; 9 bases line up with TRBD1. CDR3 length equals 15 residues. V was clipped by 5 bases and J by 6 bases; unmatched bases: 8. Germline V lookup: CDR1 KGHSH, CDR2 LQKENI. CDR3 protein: CASSGVGQGVQPQHF. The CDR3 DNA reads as TGTGCCAGCTCAGGAGTGGGACAGGGAGTTCAGCCCCAGCATTTT.

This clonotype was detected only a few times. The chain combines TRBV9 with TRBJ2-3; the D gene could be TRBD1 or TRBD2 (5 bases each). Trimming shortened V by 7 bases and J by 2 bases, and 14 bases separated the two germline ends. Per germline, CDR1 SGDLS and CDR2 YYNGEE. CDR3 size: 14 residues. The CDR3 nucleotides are TGTGCCAGCGCTGGGGGTTTACACACAGATACGCAGTATTTT. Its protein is CASAGGLHTDTQYF.

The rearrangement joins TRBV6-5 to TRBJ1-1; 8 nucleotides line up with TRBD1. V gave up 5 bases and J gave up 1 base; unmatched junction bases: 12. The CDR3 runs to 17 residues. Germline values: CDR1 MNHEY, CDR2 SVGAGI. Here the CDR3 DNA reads TGTGCCAGCAGTAGACTTCCAGGGGGCGCAGGGAACACTGAAGCTTTCTTT. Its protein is CASSRLPGGAGNTEAFF.

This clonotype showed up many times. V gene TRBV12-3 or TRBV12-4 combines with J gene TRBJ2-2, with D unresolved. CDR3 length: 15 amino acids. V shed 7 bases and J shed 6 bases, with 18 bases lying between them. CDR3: CASTILTPRAGELFF. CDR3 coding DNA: TGTGCCAGCACCATACTAACCCCACGCGCCGGGGAGCTGTTTTTT.

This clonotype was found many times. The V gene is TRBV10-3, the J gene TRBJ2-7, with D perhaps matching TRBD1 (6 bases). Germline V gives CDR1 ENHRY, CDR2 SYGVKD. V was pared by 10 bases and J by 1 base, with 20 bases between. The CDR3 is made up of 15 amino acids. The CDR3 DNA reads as TGTGCCACGCTTTCTCAGGGGAAGGGATCCTACGAGCAGTACGTC. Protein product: CATLSQGKGSYEQYV.

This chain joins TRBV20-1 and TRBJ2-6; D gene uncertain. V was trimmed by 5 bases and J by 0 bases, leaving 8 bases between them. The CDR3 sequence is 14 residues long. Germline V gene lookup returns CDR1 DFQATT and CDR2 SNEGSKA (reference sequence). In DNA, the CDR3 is TGCAGTGCTGCCTCCTTCTCTGGGGCCAACGTCCTGACTTTC. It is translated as CSAASFSGANVLTF.

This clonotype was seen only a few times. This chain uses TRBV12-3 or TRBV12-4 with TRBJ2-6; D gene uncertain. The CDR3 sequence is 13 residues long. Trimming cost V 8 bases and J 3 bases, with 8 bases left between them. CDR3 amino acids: CASLVSGANVLTF. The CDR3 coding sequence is TGTGCCAGCCTCGTTAGTGGGGCCAACGTCCTGACTTTC.

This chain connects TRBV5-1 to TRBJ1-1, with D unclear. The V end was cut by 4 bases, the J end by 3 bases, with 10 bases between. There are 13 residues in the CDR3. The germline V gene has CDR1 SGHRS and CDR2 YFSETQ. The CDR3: CASSPTEYTEAFF. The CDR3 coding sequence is TGCGCCAGCAGCCCTACAGAGTACACTGAAGCTTTCTTT.

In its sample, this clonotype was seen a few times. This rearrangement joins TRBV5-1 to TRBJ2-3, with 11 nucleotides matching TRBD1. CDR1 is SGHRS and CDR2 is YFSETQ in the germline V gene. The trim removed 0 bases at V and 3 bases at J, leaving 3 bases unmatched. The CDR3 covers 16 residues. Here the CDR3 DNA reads TGCGCCAGCAGCTTGGGGACAGGGGGCGTTACAGATACGCAGTATTTT. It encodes CASSLGTGGVTDTQYF.